This T cell receptor beta chain was obtained from a study of blood T cell repertoires in COVID-19. V gave up 4 bases and J gave up 6 bases; unmatched junction bases: 8. The CDR3 is 15 amino acids. CDR1 and CDR2 (germline): LGHDT, YNNKEL (reference sequence). This clone was recorded a few times. Other DNA sequences in the sample encode the same CDR3. Participants' own reports of clinical history determined their cohort assignment. The study counted Cohort 3 donors as recovered given two negative PCRs, clearance, or symptom resolution. Original data processing: Amplification of reference gene primers was used by the study to estimate nucleated cell counts. TCRdb's table, derived via immunoSEQ multiplex PCR, lists solely in-frame clones and lacks some. V and J calls and clone size are given by that table; D and trimming were obtained from the DNA. The sample records around 300,000 clones, roughly 89% being singletons.

Material: PBMCs or T cells enriched from blood (not recorded which). The clonotype originates from a middle-aged woman who had recovered from COVID-19. V is TRBV3-1 (or the pseudogene TRBV3-2) and J is TRBJ1-5; TRBD1 agrees at 8 bases. In DNA form, the CDR3 reads TGTGCCAGCAGCCGCGGACAGGGAGGAGGTCAGCCCCAGCATTTT. Protein product: CASSRGQGGGQPQHF.